The clone carrying this T cell receptor (beta chain) appeared once. Its antigen is undetermined. The data stem from a study of cytomegalovirus exposure and HLA in healthy donors. It was with 60 Vbeta and 13 Jbeta primers that the PCR ran. Profiling relied on immunoSEQ multiplex PCR, and the TCRdb table lists in-frame clones only, not all of them. The table has around 55,000 clones, about three quarters seen once. Study outcomes and limitations: Later analysis revealed greater clonal expansion in HLA-associated TCR beta chains than in equally common others.

This TCR was recovered from a female donor in good health and CMV-seronegative. The sequenced material came from PBMCs.

CDR3 nucleotide sequence: TGTGCCAGCAGCGAACATATTCAGTTGTCTAACTATGGCTACACCTTC. It is translated as CASSEHIQLSNYGYTF. The chain links TRBV21-1 to TRBJ1-2; TRBD1 reflects the table's D call only, with no check against the DNA. TRBV21-1 is deemed a pseudogene. The CDR3 covers 16 residues.